A single sample gave rise to the 2 T cell receptor beta chains below, sequenced in a study of blood T cell repertoires in COVID-19. Sequenced by immunoSEQ multiplex PCR; TCRdb stores in-frame clones only, minus some. Found here are 430,000 or so clones, 88% of them singletons; the top ten hold less than 1.5%. The material sequenced was PBMCs or T cells enriched from blood (not recorded which). Receptors originate from a woman aged 18-29 years who had been exposed to COVID-19.

This chain joins TRBV7-6 and TRBJ2-7, with 7 bases that match TRBD1. There are 14 residues in the CDR3. The germline V gene encodes CDR1 SGHVS and CDR2 FNYEAQ. With V trimmed by 5 bases and J by 0 bases, 4 bases remained unmatched. Here the CDR3 DNA reads TGTGCCAGCAGCACCCGGGACAGCTCCTACGAGCAGTACTTC. This translates into CASSTRDSSYEQYF.

This sequence joins TRBV6-4 and TRBJ2-2; TRBD2 matches at 7 bases. Trimming cost V 0 bases and J 7 bases; bases outside gene matches: 8. Per germline, CDR1 MRHNA and CDR2 SNTAGT. This CDR3 has 16 amino acids. As DNA, the CDR3 is TGTGCCAGCAGTGACTCGGGCGGGAGAGGTCACGGGGAGCTGTTTTTT. It is translated as CASSDSGGRGHGELFF.